This TCR beta chain was profiled in a study of vaccination effects on CD4 cells after COVID-19. Profiling relied on immunoSEQ multiplex PCR, and the TCRdb table lists in-frame clones only, not all of them. The table records about 31,000 clones, about 72% of them present only once. With the ViraFEST assay, the study expanded antigen-specific CD4+ T cells using viral peptide pools, then sequenced them. Culturing for around 10 days preceded CD4+ T cell isolation. V lost 6 bases and J 5 bases, leaving 14 bases between the germline ends. Germline-derived CDR1 and CDR2 are MNHNY and SVGAGI (reference sequence). The CDR3 extends over 13 amino acids. Of note for this clone: Antigen: not known.

The clonotype was recovered from a human donor who received a COVID-19 vaccine. The source material was CD4+ T cells from PBMCs cultured with HCoV-229E spike peptides, sampled before COVID-19 vaccination. V is TRBV6-6 and J is TRBJ2-7; possible D gene TRBD2, 6 bases. This CDR3 is CASRVAGGNEQYF. The DNA for the CDR3 is TGTGCCAGCAGAGTCGCCGGAGGGAACGAGCAGTACTTC.